This T cell receptor beta chain was observed in a study of T cells in Graves' hyperthyroidism and ophthalmopathy. Study results and caveats: Ophthalmopathy onset followed model prediction by a median about 6.9 months.

Criteria for exclusion of patients were uncontrolled infection, other autoimmune disease, pregnancy or lactation. Clinical symptoms, serum thyroxine, TRAb, thyroid ultrasound and orbital computed tomography informed diagnoses. TCR beta CDR3 sequences were amplified from RNA transcripts. HTBI primers were employed in a first-round RT-PCR of the TCR CDR3. TCRdb re-derived calls from the multiplex PCR reads in MiXCR, one entry per CDR3 protein. Found here are 600,000 to 650,000 distinct CDR3 sequences, 15% to 20% of them singletons; the top ten hold 3.8%. This clonotype was observed many times. Its target is not known. The ends lost 7 bases at V and 1 base at J; junction bases unmatched: 1. This CDR3 contains 14 residues. The germline gives CDR1 SNHLY, CDR2 FYNNEI.

The origin of this receptor is a woman aged 25 to 39 with Graves' hyperthyroidism. This chain joins TRBV2 and TRBJ2-1; 10 bases are shared with TRBD2. Source material: blood. The CDR3: CASNSGRSYNEQFF. The DNA of the CDR3 is TGTGCCAGCAATAGCGGGAGGTCCTACAATGAGCAGTTCTTC. Combining the CDR3 with reference TRBV2 and TRBJ2-1 gives the whole variable domain EPEVTQTPSHQVTQMGQEVILRCVPISNHLYFYWYRQILGQKVEFLVSFYNNEISEKSEIFDDQFSVERPDGSNFTLKIRSTKLEDSAMYFCASNSGRSYNEQFFGPGTRLTVL.